These 30 T cell receptor beta chains were all obtained from the same sample, sequenced in a study of blood T cells in healthy people across ages. Using a J-beta primer mix together with a sample-barcoded 5' primer, a second PCR was run for roughly 6 to 12 cycles. TCRdb ran MiXCR on the 5' RACE reads and lists one entry per CDR3 protein. This table has about 1,400,000 distinct CDR3 sequences, roughly 64% appearing once. The sequencing input was blood. These receptor sequences come from a man younger than 35 in good health.

The chain combines TRBV7-9 with TRBJ1-1; D unclear. Germline loops: CDR1 SEHNR, CDR2 FQNEAQ (reference sequence). Trimming pared 5 bases from V and 11 bases from J, leaving 12 bases between. This CDR3 is 11 amino acids long. CDR3 coding DNA: TGTGCCAGCAGCCCTGACTCCGGGGCTTTCTTT. It encodes CASSPDSGAFF.

The gene calls are TRBV4-3 and TRBJ2-3; 8 bases agree with TRBD2. Germline CDR1 reads LGHNA; CDR2 reads YSLEER. The CDR3 loop spans 17 amino acids. With 3 bases clipped from V and 3 bases from J, the junction kept 11 bases outside the gene matches. Here the CDR3 reads CASSHQLSGGGTDTQYF. CDR3 nucleotide sequence: TGCGCCAGCAGCCACCAACTAAGCGGGGGAGGTACAGATACGCAGTATTTT.

This clonotype was counted a few times. The chain combines TRBV11-2 with TRBJ2-1; 12 bases align to TRBD2. This CDR3 is built from 15 residues. With V trimmed by 3 bases and J by 7 bases, 4 bases remained unmatched. CDR1 SGHAT and CDR2 FQNNGV come from the germline V gene. The CDR3 protein is CASSFLAGGVNEQFF. CDR3 nucleotides: TGTGCCAGCAGCTTTCTAGCGGGGGGGGTTAATGAGCAGTTCTTC.

This clonotype was detected only a few times. Here the CDR3 reads CSVGGRSDREAKNIQYF. DNA of the CDR3: TGCAGCGTTGGAGGACGGTCAGACCGCGAGGCCAAAAACATTCAGTACTTC. The chain is built from TRBV29-1 and TRBJ2-4; no reliable D call. The length of the CDR3 is 17 residues. The germline V gene encodes CDR1 SQVTM and CDR2 ANQGSEA. Trimming stripped 4 bases from V and 1 base from J, with 20 bases between.

This chain links TRBV6-2 or TRBV6-3 with TRBJ2-4; TRBD1 might be the D (6 bases). Germline CDR1 is MNHEY and CDR2 is SVGEGT. This CDR3 region has 13 residues. Trimming removed 2 bases at V and 9 bases at J, with 11 bases between. The CDR3 protein is CASSYARGSIQYF. CDR3 DNA: TGTGCCAGCAGTTACGCCAGGGGAAGCATTCAGTACTTC.

This chain uses TRBV6-6 with TRBJ1-6; D call uncertain. Germline V gene lookup returns CDR1 MNHNY and CDR2 SVGAGI (reference sequence). The length of the CDR3 is 16 residues. Trimming removed 5 bases from V and 1 base from J, with 12 bases in between. DNA of the CDR3: TGTGCCAGCAGTCGGGCCTTGGGGTCCTATAATTCACCCCTCCACTTT. As protein: CASSRALGSYNSPLHF.

The J gene is TRBJ2-7, the V gene TRBV6-1; D assignment may be TRBD1 or TRBD2 (5 bases each). This CDR3 contains 14 residues. V lost 3 bases, J lost 2 bases, and 11 bases lay in between. CDR1 and CDR2 (germline): MNHNS, SASEGT. This CDR3 reads CASSEERGPYEQYF. In nucleotides, the CDR3 is TGTGCCAGCAGTGAGGAGAGGGGTCCCTACGAGCAGTACTTC.

The chain joins TRBV4-1 to TRBJ2-1, with unresolved D. The CDR3 contains 15 residues. Germline assignment: CDR1 MGHRA and CDR2 YSYEKL. V shed 4 bases and J shed 6 bases, with 16 bases lying between them. The CDR3 DNA sequence: TGCGCCAGCAGCCCGAAGGCCAGTTTACCCAATGAGCAGTTCTTC. As protein: CASSPKASLPNEQFF.

This sequence joins TRBV6-6 and TRBJ2-5, with D perhaps matching TRBD2 (6 bases). V shed 6 bases and J shed 11 bases, with 25 bases lying between them. The CDR3 has 15 residues. Germline CDR1 is MNHNY and CDR2 is SVGAGI (reference sequence). The CDR3 is CASRPDRGGAYEQYF. The CDR3 nucleotides read TGTGCCAGCAGACCCGACAGAGGAGGGGCCTACGAACAGTACTTC.

The chain joins TRBV20-1 to TRBJ1-5; 7 bases are shared with TRBD1. With V trimmed by 5 bases and J by 2 bases, 9 bases remained unmatched. In germline, CDR1 is DFQATT, CDR2 SNEGSKA (reference sequence). The CDR3 spans 15 residues. The CDR3 here is CSAGYTGDGNQPQHF. The CDR3 nucleotides are TGCAGTGCTGGTTATACAGGGGACGGCAATCAGCCCCAGCATTTT.

This clonotype was recorded only once. The chain joins TRBV6-5 to TRBJ1-5; D ambiguous. The V and J ends lost 0 bases and 7 bases respectively, with 7 bases between them. This CDR3 region has 13 residues. The V gene's germline CDR1 is MNHEY and CDR2 SVGAGI. CDR3 protein: CASSYSIMQPQHF. CDR3 DNA sequence: TGTGCCAGCAGTTACTCGATCATGCAGCCCCAGCATTTT.

The V and J genes are TRBV20-1 and TRBJ2-1; 8 nucleotides agree with TRBD2. The CDR3 has 14 amino acids. Germline V lookup: CDR1 DFQATT, CDR2 SNEGSKA (reference sequence). Unmatched junction bases numbered 4, after V lost 3 bases and J lost 3 bases. The CDR3 nucleotides read TGCAGTGCTAGTGTGGCGGGGGGCTACAATGAGCAGTTCTTC. Protein: CSASVAGGYNEQFF.

V usage is TRBV10-3 and J usage is TRBJ2-4, with TRBD2 matching over 9 bases. In germline, CDR1 is ENHRY, CDR2 SYGVKD. CDR3 length: 14 amino acids. After removal of 10 bases from V and 2 bases from J, the junction contained 6 bases not matched to a gene. This chain's CDR3 is CATAGGSTKNIQYF. In DNA form, the CDR3 reads TGTGCCACCGCGGGGGGGAGCACCAAAAACATTCAGTACTTC.

This clonotype came up once. The chain uses TRBV29-1 and TRBJ2-5, with a weak D call TRBD2 (5 bases). V gave up 3 bases and J gave up 5 bases, with 10 bases separating them. The CDR3 runs to 12 residues. Germline-derived CDR1 and CDR2 are SQVTM and ANQGSEA. CDR3 nucleotides: TGCAGCGTTGACGGGGTAGGGGAGACCCAGTACTTC. Its protein is CSVDGVGETQYF.

With respect to this clonotype: At one end the junction does not follow the germline gene, possibly because of a read error. The chain couples TRBV29-1 to TRBJ2-5, with D maybe TRBD1 (5 bases). Germline V gene lookup returns CDR1 SQVTM and CDR2 ANQGSEA. The CDR3 sequence is 15 residues long. CDR3 in DNA: TGCAACGTTGAAGATGGGCAGGGTTTTTTAGAGACCCAGTACTTC. Translating gives CNVEDGQGFLETQYF.

This clonotype came up a few times. Here the CDR3 DNA reads TGTGCCATCAGTGTTGCGGCTAGCGGGGGGGAGACCCAGTACTTC. Residues: CAISVAASGGETQYF. The genes are TRBV10-3 and TRBJ2-5; TRBD2 matches 11 bases. The CDR3 length is 15 residues. Germline assignment: CDR1 ENHRY and CDR2 SYGVKD. J was trimmed by 5 bases and V by 4 bases; bases with no gene match: 6.

The J gene is TRBJ2-1, the V gene TRBV20-1, with D hard to call. CDR3 size: 12 residues. Trimming removed 3 bases at V and 10 bases at J, with 13 bases between. The germline V gene has CDR1 DFQATT and CDR2 SNEGSKA (reference sequence). CDR3 loop: CSARVGPLEQFF. The CDR3 DNA reads as TGCAGTGCTAGGGTGGGCCCGCTCGAGCAGTTCTTC.

This clonotype was observed a single time. The chain uses TRBV6-2 or TRBV6-3 and TRBJ1-5; 10 nucleotides align to TRBD1. The CDR3 is made up of 15 amino acids. Germline V CDR1 and CDR2: MNHEY, SVGEGT. With V trimmed by 6 bases and J by 5 bases, 7 bases remained unmatched. In nucleotides, the CDR3 is TGTGCCAGCAGGACGCGGGACAGGGGTCATCAGCCCCAGCATTTT. Amino acid sequence: CASRTRDRGHQPQHF.

The chain couples TRBV29-1 to TRBJ2-7; D may be TRBD2 (6 bases). CDR1 SQVTM and CDR2 ANQGSEA come from the germline V gene. Trimming took off 4 bases at V and 4 bases at J, with 14 bases between the two ends. This CDR3 comprises 13 residues. The CDR3 DNA is TGCAGCGTTGTCAGCGGGTTTTCTTACGAGCAGTACTTC. Its translation: CSVVSGFSYEQYF.

CDR3 nucleotide sequence: TGTGCCAGCAGTGATCCAGAGAACACTGAAGCTTTCTTT. This gives the protein CASSDPENTEAFF. The V and J genes are TRBV6-6 and TRBJ1-1, with D hard to call. The CDR3 has 13 amino acids. Germline V lookup: CDR1 MNHNY, CDR2 SVGAGI (reference sequence). The germline V and J ends were trimmed by 5 bases and 1 base, with 8 bases remaining between them.

As regards this clonotype: A junction boundary mismatches the germline segment, possibly from a read error. The chain is built from TRBV3-1 and TRBJ1-6; tentative D call: TRBD1 (5 bases). Germline values: CDR1 LGHDT, CDR2 YNNKEL (reference sequence). This CDR3 comprises 14 residues. In nucleotides, the CDR3 is TGTGCCAGCAGCCAAGCAGGGAATAATCCACCCCTCCACTTT. Translated: CASSQAGNNPPLHF.

Written as DNA, the CDR3 is TGTGCCAGCAGTGACTCCGGGACTAGCGCCTACAATGAGCAGTTCTTC. This gives the protein CASSDSGTSAYNEQFF. The J gene is TRBJ2-1, the V gene TRBV6-4, with 10 bases fitting TRBD2. In germline, CDR1 is MRHNA, CDR2 SNTAGT. The CDR3 covers 16 residues. J lost 2 bases, V lost 0 bases, and 1 base had no gene match.

The V and J genes are TRBV14 and TRBJ2-3, with D hard to call. The CDR3 spans 15 residues. Germline V gene lookup returns CDR1 SGHDN and CDR2 FVKESK. V lost 2 bases to trimming and J lost 4 bases, with 13 bases between them. CDR3 bases: TGTGCCAGCAGCCAAATAAATGTCGGGTCAGATACGCAGTATTTT. Residues: CASSQINVGSDTQYF.

The chain has TRBV14 and TRBJ1-6; 7 nucleotides agree with TRBD1. This CDR3 comprises 15 residues. Germline V CDR1 and CDR2: SGHDN, FVKESK. V lost 2 bases, J lost 9 bases, and 7 bases stayed unmatched. The CDR3 is CASSQLKGAGSPLHF. The DNA for the CDR3 is TGTGCCAGCAGCCAACTGAAGGGGGCCGGTTCACCCCTCCACTTT.

The chain employs TRBV29-1 and TRBJ2-2; D is unresolved. Germline V gene data show CDR1 as SQVTM and CDR2 as ANQGSEA. The CDR3 is 11 amino acids. V was pared by 7 bases and J by 6 bases, with 9 bases between. The CDR3 reads CSAASPGELFF. CDR3 DNA sequence: TGCAGCGCCGCGAGTCCCGGGGAGCTGTTTTTT.

The V gene is TRBV29-1, the J gene TRBJ1-2; no clear D gene. Germline V gene lookup returns CDR1 SQVTM and CDR2 ANQGSEA. The germline V and J ends were trimmed by 0 bases and 1 base, with 6 bases remaining between them. The CDR3 spans 13 residues. CDR3 region: CSVEDVGNYGYTF. CDR3 nucleotide sequence: TGCAGCGTTGAAGATGTCGGTAACTATGGCTACACCTTC.

The chain carries TRBV4-1 and TRBJ1-2, with D possibly TRBD1 on 5 matching bases. The germline V and J ends were trimmed by 1 base and 4 bases, with 22 bases remaining between them. The CDR3 contains 18 residues. Germline CDR1 is MGHRA and CDR2 is YSYEKL. The CDR3 DNA follows: TGCGCCAGCAGCCAAGGTACGGGGGGAGGCCCGGGACGCTATGGCTACACCTTC. Protein: CASSQGTGGGPGRYGYTF.

V is TRBV12-3 or TRBV12-4 and J is TRBJ2-1; 15 nucleotides agree with TRBD2. J lost 8 bases, V lost 6 bases, and 5 bases had no gene match. The CDR3 sequence is 15 residues long. The CDR3 spells CASRTGTSGRYEQFF. The CDR3 region has the DNA TGTGCCAGCAGGACCGGGACTAGCGGGAGGTATGAGCAGTTCTTC.

This clonotype was found once. The chain links TRBV4-1 to TRBJ1-2; 7 nucleotides line up with TRBD1. CDR1 and CDR2 from the germline V gene are MGHRA and YSYEKL. This CDR3 is 14 amino acids long. J gave up 8 bases and V 4 bases, and 10 bases lay outside the gene matches. The CDR3 sequence is CASSRLTGEQGYTF. In nucleotides, the CDR3 is TGCGCCAGCAGCCGCCTAACAGGGGAACAAGGCTACACCTTC.

The chain uses TRBV29-1 and TRBJ2-1; D is undetermined. Germline V lookup: CDR1 SQVTM, CDR2 ANQGSEA. CDR3 length: 14 amino acids. The V end was cut by 4 bases, the J end by 7 bases, with 17 bases between. The CDR3 loop is CSVVRGTSSNEQFF. In nucleotides, the CDR3 is TGCAGCGTTGTGAGAGGCACGTCGTCGAATGAGCAGTTCTTC.